This T cell receptor (beta chain) was retrieved from a study of blood T cell repertoires in COVID-19 (dated by TCRdb to 2020 to 2022). In terms of the full investigation: Samples covering the acute and convalescent phases of COVID-19 were provided by collaborators in the United States, Italy and Spain. Samples came from the ongoing ImmuneRACE study (first 160 participants) plus 1,254 subjects from 6 global collaborators. A freely available public database, intended as a resource for researchers studying the immune response to SARS-CoV-2, is where the repertoires were released. Subjects who had been exposed to COVID-19, were actively infected with it, or had recovered from it provided the deeply sampled blood TCRbeta repertoires that made up the dataset. The sample metadata nearly always contained a de-identified subject ID, COVID-19 status, age in years and sex. Where HLA class I and class II types were available, the types were taken from metadata supplied by the sample provider, not from assay-based typing. The material from the prospective study consisted of cDNA or gDNA derived from T cells, B-cell-depleted T cells, or PBMCs. Findings and caveats that apply to the study as a whole: The quantity of clinical and demographic metadata differed by source and by participant and was supplied without curation.

TCRbeta CDR3 regions were amplified from genomic DNA by means of the immunoSEQ Assay, a bias-controlled multiplex PCR. The original methods were these. Nucleated cell counts per sample were estimated from amplification of reference gene primers within the assay. To quantify the absolute abundance of each unique TCRbeta CDR3 rearrangement, sequence reads were collapsed and filtered. For each sample, productive Simpson clonality was calculated by taking the square root of Simpson's diversity index across productive rearrangements. Imported from immuneACCESS, the table was reduced by TCRdb to in-frame sequences with V and J called. These copies leave out some clones; in studies compared against another copy, an unresolved V gene accounts for under half, and the cause of the remainder is not known. The DNA was the basis for D and trimming; V, J and clone size are from that table. Here the sample has about 220,000 clones; 82% occur a single time. Together, the top ten hold roughly 3.5% of the sample.

Enrolling through a virtual design, the prospective study's participants ranged in age from roughly 18 to 90 years and lived across approximately 25 United States geographic areas. In the prospective study, cohorts were assigned on the basis of participant-reported clinical history obtained from a screening survey and a study questionnaire. For ImmuneRACE Cohort 3, a participant was defined as recovered based on two consecutive negative NP/OP PCR tests, clearance by a healthcare professional, or resolution of symptoms. Each participant in the prospective study had whole blood, serum and a nasopharyngeal or oropharyngeal swab collected by mobile phlebotomists. Participants in the prospective study had the option to provide additional blood draws and questionnaires over a roughly 2-month period. Before DNA extraction, prospective study blood samples were shipped either frozen or at room temperature.

As for this clone: Its antigen is not yet known. No quality values exist for individual bases; no much larger clone is one base distant.

Sequenced: PBMCs or T cells enriched from blood (not recorded which). This receptor was taken from a woman aged 55 to 70 who had recovered from COVID-19.

The DNA is as follows: TGTGCCAGCTCAACGGGGGGCATTGCGAGTGAGCAGTTCTTC. Its translation is CASSTGGIASEQFF. This chain joins TRBV18 to TRBJ2-1, with a tentative D gene TRBD2 over 7 matching bases. Trimming removed 5 bases from V and 9 bases from J, leaving 17 bases between the germline ends. Reading from cysteine to phenylalanine, the CDR3 counts 14 amino acids. The kept DNA is CDR3 alone, 42 bases in frame from the first base. The germline V gene encodes CDR1 KGHSH and CDR2 LQKENI.